The clone carrying this TCR beta chain was recorded many times. Its antigen is not known. This record comes from a study of breast tumors, draining lymph nodes, adjacent tissues. The germline V gene encodes CDR1 GTSNPN and CDR2 SVGIG (reference sequence). V was clipped by 4 bases and J by 6 bases, with 12 bases between them. CDR3 length: 12 amino acids. Overall study findings and caveats: Tumor T cell lymph node origin was a supported hypothesis, not proven.

TCRdb passed the multiplex PCR reads through MiXCR, listing each CDR3 protein once. The sample records under 300,000 distinct CDR3 sequences, less than 40% being singletons. The lymph nodes were axillary draining lymph nodes from breast cancer patients. Material: axillary lymph node tissue. This sequence originates from a female donor with breast cancer. Some clones in this sample may be carry-over from other donors' samples. The V gene is TRBV30, the J gene TRBJ1-2; no definite D call. In nucleotides, the CDR3 is TGTGCCTGGAACGATGGGGTCCATGGCTACACCTTC. Translating it yields CAWNDGVHGYTF.